The TCR beta chain under discussion was sequenced for a study of cytomegalovirus exposure and HLA in healthy donors. As for this clone: Its antigen is not known.

Notes on the study in general: Most of the TCR beta V segments (in an earlier analysis) were productive either about 90% or about 30% of the time.

It was with 60 Vbeta and 13 Jbeta primers that the PCR ran. Measured with immunoSEQ multiplex PCR; TCRdb has only the in-frame clones, and not every one. The table lists more than 85,000 clones, 77% of them singletons. Trimming pared 4 bases from V and 0 bases from J, leaving 19 bases between. Per germline, CDR1 SGHTS and CDR2 YDEGEE. This CDR3 region has 18 residues. This sequence originates from a male donor in good health and CMV-seropositive. The V gene is TRBV5-8, the J gene TRBJ2-2; D may be TRBD1 (7 bases). The sample taken for sequencing was PBMCs. In DNA, the CDR3 is TGTGCCAGCAGCGATTACAGGGGCGGGACCTCGAACACCGGGGAGCTGTTTTTT. It specifies CASSDYRGGTSNTGELFF.